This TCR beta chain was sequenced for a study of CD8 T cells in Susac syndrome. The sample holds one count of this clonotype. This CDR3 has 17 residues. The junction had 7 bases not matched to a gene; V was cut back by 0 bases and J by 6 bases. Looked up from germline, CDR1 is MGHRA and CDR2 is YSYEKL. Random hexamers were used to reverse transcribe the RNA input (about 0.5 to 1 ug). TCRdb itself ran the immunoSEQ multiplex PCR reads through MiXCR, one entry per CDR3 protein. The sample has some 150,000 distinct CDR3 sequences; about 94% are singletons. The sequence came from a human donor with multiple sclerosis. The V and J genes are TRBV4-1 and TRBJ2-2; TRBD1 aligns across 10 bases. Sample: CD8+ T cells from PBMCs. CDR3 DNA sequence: TGCGCCAGCAGCCAAGATCTAGTTGGACAGGGGGCCGGGGAGCTGTTTTTT. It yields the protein CASSQDLVGQGAGELFF.